This TCR beta chain was captured by sequencing in a study of shared clonotypes between healthy human individuals. Study as a whole: The plates for each donor numbered three CD4 naive, three CD4 memory, two CD8 naive and one CD8 memory. General study points: Naive subsets generally had larger estimated richness than memory subsets. What rarefaction showed was incomplete sorted-subset sequencing despite large depth. Shared across four donors were around 5% of the naive CD4 clonotypes.

V lost 5 bases and J lost 0; bases outside the gene matches: 3. Germline V gene sequence: CDR1 SGHTA, CDR2 FQGNSA. The CDR3 is 14 amino acids. Only in-frame clones appear in the TCRdb table, and some are missing; sequencing was by immunoSEQ multiplex PCR. The sample includes about 2.3 million clones, more than 80% of them seen just once. On this clone itself: As yet, its antigen is unknown.

This sequence originates from a man aged 18 to 35 in good health. Some clones in this sample may be carry-over from other donors' samples. The sample was naive CD4+ T cells from PBMCs. The subset denotes: CD45RA+ positively selected. The chain carries TRBV7-2 and TRBJ2-7; TRBD1 matches 8 bases. DNA of the CDR3: TGTGCCAGCAGCATACAGGGGGGCTCCTACGAGCAGTACTTC. It yields the protein CASSIQGGSYEQYF.